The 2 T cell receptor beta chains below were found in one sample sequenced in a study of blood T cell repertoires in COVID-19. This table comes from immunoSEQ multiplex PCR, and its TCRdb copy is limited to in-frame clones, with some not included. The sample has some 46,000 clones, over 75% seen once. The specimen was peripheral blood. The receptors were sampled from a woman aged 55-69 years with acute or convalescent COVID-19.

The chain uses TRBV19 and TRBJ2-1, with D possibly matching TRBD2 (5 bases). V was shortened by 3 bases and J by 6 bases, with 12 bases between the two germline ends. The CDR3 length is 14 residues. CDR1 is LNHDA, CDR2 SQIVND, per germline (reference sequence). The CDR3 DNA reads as TGTGCCAGTAGTATCAGGACTGGCGGCAATGAGCAGTTCTTC. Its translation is CASSIRTGGNEQFF.

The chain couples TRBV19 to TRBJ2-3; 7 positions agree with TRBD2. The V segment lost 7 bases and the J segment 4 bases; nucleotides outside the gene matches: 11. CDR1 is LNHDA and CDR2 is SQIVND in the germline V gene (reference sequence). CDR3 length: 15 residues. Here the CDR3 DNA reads TGTGCCAGTACCCCTGGGAGAGGACTAGCAGATACGCAGTATTTT. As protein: CASTPGRGLADTQYF.